These T cell receptor beta chains were read from a single sample in a study of early T cells in non-severe SARS-CoV-2 infection. TCRdb reprocessed the 5' RACE reads via MiXCR and lists one record per CDR3 protein. The repertoire includes around 32,000 distinct CDR3 sequences, approximately 6% of them detected once, and less than 6% sits in the top ten. The specimen was whole blood. These receptors were obtained from an adult who was a healthcare worker with PCR-confirmed SARS-CoV-2 infection or an uninfected control (not recorded which). Each CDR3 is given with its conserved first and last residue. D genes are given only for firm matches. The size field is filled for only some rows; it gives once, few, many or a size class.

J,V,size,D,DNA,CDR3
TRBJ1-3,TRBV7-8,many,.,TGTGCCAGCAGCTTCTCCAGGTTGAACACCATATATTTT,CASSFSRLNTIYF
TRBJ2-5,TRBV7-2,.,TRBD2,TGTGCCAGCAGCTCCAGGACTAGCGGGGGAAGGAGGCAAGAGACCCAGTACTTC,CASSSRTSGGRRQETQYF
TRBJ2-3,TRBV4-3,many,.,TGCGCCAGCAGCGTGTTTACAGGACCTAAAGATACGCAGTATTTT,CASSVFTGPKDTQYF
TRBJ1-4,TRBV30,few,.,TGTGCCTGGAGTATAGGGCGTTGGAAAAAACTGTTTTTT,CAWSIGRWKKLFF
TRBJ2-3,TRBV9,many,TRBD1,TGTGCCAGCAGCACCATGGGACAGGGGGCGGGAGATACGCAGTATTTT,CASSTMGQGAGDTQYF
TRBJ2-5,TRBV7-2,few,.,TGTGCCAGCAGCCCTTGGACTGTCCAAGAGACCCAGTACTTC,CASSPWTVQETQYF
TRBJ2-3,TRBV5-1,many,.,TGCGCCAGCAGCTTGGCCCGCAGGGCATCTCGAGATACGCAGTATTTT,CASSLARRASRDTQYF
TRBJ2-7,TRBV20-1,many,.,TGCAGTGCTATCGGGGCCAGAGGGTCCTACGAGCAGTACTTC,CSAIGARGSYEQYF
TRBJ2-2,TRBV7-9,few,TRBD1,TGTGCCAGCAGCTCGCCGGACAGGGAGGACACCGGGGAGCTGTTTTTT,CASSSPDREDTGELFF
TRBJ2-6,TRBV29-1,few,.,TGCAGCGTTGCCAGTAGCTCTGGGGCCAACGTCCTGACTTTC,CSVASSSGANVLTF
TRBJ1-3,TRBV7-6,many,.,TGTGCCAGCCGGGCGGCAACTGGAAACACCATATATTTT,CASRAATGNTIYF
TRBJ2-6,TRBV29-1,many,.,TGCAGCGTTGAAGATCAGGGTGCTGGGGCCAACGTCCTGACTTTC,CSVEDQGAGANVLTF
TRBJ1-6,TRBV4-1,many,.,TGCGCCAGCAGCCAAGATTTCTCGCAGGGAGGTCGACCCCTCCACTTT,CASSQDFSQGGRPLHF
TRBJ1-5,TRBV12-3/TRBV12-4,.,.,TGTGCCAGCAGTTCACAGGGTTTTCAGCCCCAGCATTTT,CASSSQGFQPQHF
TRBJ2-5,TRBV7-8,many,.,TGTGCCAGCAGCAGAGGGCGAGAGACCCAGTACTTC,CASSRGRETQYF
TRBJ1-1,TRBV7-8,many,.,TGTGCCAGCAGCGTCGGGCGGGATACCAAAGCTTTCTTT,CASSVGRDTKAFF
TRBJ2-2,TRBV20-1,many,TRBD1,TGCAGTGCTTCTAAGACAGGGTACACCGGGGAGCTGTTTTTT,CSASKTGYTGELFF
TRBJ2-3,TRBV7-2,many,.,TGTGCCAGCAGCTTACGAGGGCCCACAGATACGCAGTATTTT,CASSLRGPTDTQYF
TRBJ2-1,TRBV20-1,many,.,TGCAGTGCTAGTGGGGTGACCAATGAGCAGTTCTTC,CSASGVTNEQFF